This entry lists 6 T cell receptor beta chains sequenced from one sample in a study of CD8 T cells in Susac syndrome. Random hexamers served to reverse transcribe about 0.5 to 1 ug RNA. In TCRdb, the immunoSEQ multiplex PCR reads were re-called with MiXCR into one record per CDR3 protein. In the table there are hundreds of thousands of distinct CDR3 sequences, approximately 89% of which are singletons. The sequenced sample was CD8+ T cells from PBMCs. These receptors all come from a human donor with multiple sclerosis.

The chain joins TRBV9 to TRBJ2-4; weak D call: TRBD2 (6 bases). CDR3 length equals 13 residues. The germline V gene encodes CDR1 SGDLS and CDR2 YYNGEE. V was pared by 4 bases and J by 8 bases, with 13 bases between. The CDR3 is CASSPGGPDIQYF. The CDR3 DNA reads as TGTGCCAGCAGCCCCGGAGGGCCGGACATTCAGTACTTC.

The chain employs TRBV20-1 and TRBJ2-5; the D is unclear. Trimming cost V 0 bases and J 2 bases, with 22 bases left between them. The CDR3 is 18 amino acids. Germline-derived CDR1 and CDR2 are DFQATT and SNEGSKA (reference sequence). In nucleotides, the CDR3 is TGCAGTGCTAGAGATCCGTCTGTGGTTCGGCTCGGACAAGAGACCCAGTACTTC. Translating gives CSARDPSVVRLGQETQYF.

The chain links TRBV12-3 or TRBV12-4 to TRBJ2-7, with D perhaps matching TRBD2 (7 bases). Trimming shortened V by 6 bases and J by 2 bases, and 14 bases separated the two germline ends. This CDR3 is 14 amino acids long. The CDR3 DNA is TGTGCCAGCAGCCATGTAGGGGGGGCCTACGAGCAGTACTTC. Its translation is CASSHVGGAYEQYF.

This clonotype was recorded once. Here the CDR3 DNA reads TGTGCCAGCAGTTACCTTACCGCGAACACCGGGGAGCTGTTTTTT. Amino acids: CASSYLTANTGELFF. This chain joins TRBV27 and TRBJ2-2; D gene unclear. CDR3 length equals 15 residues. Trimming took 4 bases from V and 0 from J, leaving 9 bases between them. Germline CDR1 MNHEY, CDR2 SMNVEV (reference sequence).

This chain links TRBV20-1 with TRBJ2-7; the D gene is possibly TRBD2 (6 bases). Trimming removed 3 bases from V and 5 bases from J, with 14 bases in between. Germline V gene lookup returns CDR1 DFQATT and CDR2 SNEGSKA (reference sequence). The CDR3 covers 13 residues. CDR3 DNA sequence: TGCAGTGCTAGGGGGGAGGAGGGTAACGAGCAGTACTTC. It yields the protein CSARGEEGNEQYF.

V is TRBV6-5 and J is TRBJ2-1, with 14 bases fitting TRBD2. Germline V gene sequence: CDR1 MNHEY, CDR2 SVGAGI. This CDR3 is 14 amino acids long. The V gene end was trimmed by 7 bases and the J gene end by 9 bases; junction bases not matched to a gene: 5. The CDR3 DNA sequence: TGTGCCAGCACGACTAGCGGGGGGGCGGTTGAGCAGTTCTTC. Its translation: CASTTSGGAVEQFF.